This TCR beta chain was retrieved from a study of PD-1 blockade in classical Hodgkin lymphoma. Only in-frame clones appear in the TCRdb table, and some are missing; sequencing was by immunoSEQ multiplex PCR. The sample carries tens of thousands of clones, about nine tenths recorded once. Every patient was affected by relapse after autologous stem cell transplantation, while exposure to brentuximab vedotin was not uniform. Findings of the study overall: Compared with healthy donors, newly diagnosed patients reportedly showed lower baseline TCR diversity. Whatever underlies the repertoire differences (possibly disease activity or prior therapy) remains undefined.

This CDR3 region has 14 residues. V shed 3 bases and J 5 bases; nucleotides not matched to a gene: 5. Germline assignment: CDR1 GTSNPN and CDR2 SVGIG (reference sequence). On this clone: What it binds is unknown.

The clonotype comes from a human donor with classical Hodgkin lymphoma. The V call is TRBV30, the J call TRBJ2-7; 12 bases line up with TRBD2. The source material was peripheral blood mononuclear cells (PBMCs), sampled at baseline. CDR3 sequence reads: CAWRKLAGGHEQYF. The CDR3 DNA reads TGTGCCTGGAGAAAACTAGCGGGAGGCCACGAGCAGTACTTC.